These 9 T cell receptor beta chains share one sample of origin, sequenced in a study of T cells in Graves' hyperthyroidism and ophthalmopathy. RNA transcripts served as the template for amplifying TCR beta CDR3 regions. The study used the HTBI primer set for a first-round RT-PCR of the TCR CDR3. TCRdb reprocessed the multiplex PCR reads with MiXCR, giving one entry per CDR3 protein. The repertoire has 400,000 to 500,000 distinct CDR3 sequences, 14% of them found once; the top ten carry 17%. Sequenced input: blood. The origin of the receptors is a woman aged 18-35 years with Graves' hyperthyroidism.

This clonotype was seen many times. J is TRBJ2-7 and V is TRBV5-1; 9 bases align to TRBD2. Trimming removed 4 bases from V and 5 bases from J; junction bases left unmatched: 13. The CDR3 has 16 amino acids. Germline V gene data show CDR1 as SGHRS and CDR2 as YFSETQ. CDR3 region: CASSILLAGGNHEQYF. DNA for the CDR3: TGCGCCAGCAGCATCCTACTAGCGGGTGGAAACCACGAGCAGTACTTC.

A note on this clonotype: The germline gene is not matched at one end of the junction; a read error may be the cause. V gene TRBV12-3 or TRBV12-4 combines with J gene TRBJ2-2; possible D gene TRBD2, 5 bases. The CDR3 totals 13 residues. This chain's CDR3 is CASRNPRTGELLF. CDR3 nucleotide sequence: TGTGCCAGCAGGAATCCTAGGACCGGGGAGCTGCTTTTT.

This clonotype has a count of ten or more. The genes are TRBV6-1 and TRBJ1-2, with a tentative D call TRBD1 (6 bases). This CDR3 contains 11 residues. Trimming cost V 8 bases and J 4 bases, with 8 bases left between them. CDR1 is MNHNS and CDR2 is SASEGT in the germline V gene. The CDR3 nucleotides read TGTGCCAGCGGGGGCAGCTATGGCTACACCTTC. This sequence encodes CASGGSYGYTF.

This clonotype was seen repeatedly, ten times or more. The V call is TRBV12-3 or TRBV12-4, the J call TRBJ2-7, with D uncertain. V lost 2 bases and J lost 3, with 11 bases in between. The CDR3 is 14 amino acids. The DNA of the CDR3 is TGTGCCAGCAGTTTATCCGACGGCTTCTACGAGCAGTACTTC. Protein: CASSLSDGFYEQYF.

Only a few counts were recorded for this clonotype. The rearrangement uses TRBV6-6 and TRBJ1-3; D ambiguous. With 0 bases removed from V and 5 bases from J, the gap between germline ends came to 8 bases. The CDR3 sequence is 14 residues long. Germline V gives CDR1 MNHNY, CDR2 SVGAGI (reference sequence). The CDR3 DNA is TGTGCCAGCAGTTACTCGAGTTCCCGAAACACCATATATTTT. Protein: CASSYSSSRNTIYF.

This clonotype was seen ten or more times. The rearrangement joins TRBV24-1 to TRBJ1-5; no clear D gene. The germline V gene encodes CDR1 KGHDR and CDR2 SFDVKD. The CDR3 contains 14 residues. V shed 6 bases and J shed 7 bases, with 15 bases lying between them. The CDR3 is CATSPSGNWQPQHF. CDR3 sequence (DNA): TGTGCCACCAGTCCATCGGGAAATTGGCAGCCCCAGCATTTT.

This clonotype has at least ten counts. The V gene is TRBV9, the J gene TRBJ2-7; no firm D call. V dropped 4 bases and J dropped 0 bases, with 14 bases sitting between them. Germline CDR1 SGDLS, CDR2 YYNGEE. The CDR3 is 15 residues long. The CDR3 here is CASSPGSFSSYEQYF. The DNA of the CDR3 is TGTGCCAGCAGCCCCGGTTCTTTTAGCTCCTACGAGCAGTACTTC.

This clonotype was recorded many times. The chain uses TRBV7-2 and TRBJ1-2; TRBD1 is a possible D gene (5 bases). Germline CDR1 reads SGHTA; CDR2 reads FQGNSA. The CDR3 has 14 residues. V was shortened by 1 base and J by 8 bases, with 14 bases between the two germline ends. The CDR3, as DNA: TGTGCCAGCAGCTTAGACCAGGGCGTAAGAGGCTACACCTTC. Its translation is CASSLDQGVRGYTF.

This clonotype appeared many times. V usage is TRBV3-1 and J usage is TRBJ2-2; 7 bases agree with TRBD2. The junction had 3 bases not matched to a gene; V was cut back by 7 bases and J by 1 base. The CDR3 loop spans 14 amino acids. The germline V gene encodes CDR1 LGHDT and CDR2 YNNKEL (reference sequence). In DNA form, the CDR3 reads TGTGCCAGCACTTCGGGAGGGAACACCGGGGAGCTGTTTTTT. Translating gives CASTSGGNTGELFF.